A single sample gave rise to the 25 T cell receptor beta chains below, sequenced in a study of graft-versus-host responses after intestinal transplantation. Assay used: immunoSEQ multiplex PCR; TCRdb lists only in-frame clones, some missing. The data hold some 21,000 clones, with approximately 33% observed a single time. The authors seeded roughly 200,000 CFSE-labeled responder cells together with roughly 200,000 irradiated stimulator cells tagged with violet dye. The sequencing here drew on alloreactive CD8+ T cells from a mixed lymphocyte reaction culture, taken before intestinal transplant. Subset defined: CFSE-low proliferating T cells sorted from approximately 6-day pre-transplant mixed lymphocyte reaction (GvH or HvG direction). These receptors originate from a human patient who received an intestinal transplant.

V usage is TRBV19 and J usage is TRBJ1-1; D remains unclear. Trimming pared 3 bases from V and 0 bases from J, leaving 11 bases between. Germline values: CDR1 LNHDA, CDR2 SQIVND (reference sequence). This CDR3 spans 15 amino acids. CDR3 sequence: CASSIGRGMNTEAFF. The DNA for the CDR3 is TGTGCCAGTAGTATCGGGAGAGGCATGAACACTGAAGCTTTCTTT.

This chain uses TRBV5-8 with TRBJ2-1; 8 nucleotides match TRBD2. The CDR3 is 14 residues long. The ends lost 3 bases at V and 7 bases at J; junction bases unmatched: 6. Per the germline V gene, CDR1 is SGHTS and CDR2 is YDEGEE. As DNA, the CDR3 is TGTGCCAGCAGCTACGGGAGGGCCTGGAATGAGCAGTTCTTC. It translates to CASSYGRAWNEQFF.

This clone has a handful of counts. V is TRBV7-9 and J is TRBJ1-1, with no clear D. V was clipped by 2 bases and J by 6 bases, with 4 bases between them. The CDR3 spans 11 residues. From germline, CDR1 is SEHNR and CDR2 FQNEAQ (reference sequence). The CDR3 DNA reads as TGTGCCAGCAGCTTAAGGTCTGAAGCTTTCTTT. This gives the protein CASSLRSEAFF.

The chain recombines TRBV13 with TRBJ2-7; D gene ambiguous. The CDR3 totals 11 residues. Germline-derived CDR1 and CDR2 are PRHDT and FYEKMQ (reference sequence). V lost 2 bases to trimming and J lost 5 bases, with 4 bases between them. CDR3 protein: CASSLRDEQYF. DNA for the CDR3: TGTGCCAGCAGCTTAAGGGACGAGCAGTACTTC.

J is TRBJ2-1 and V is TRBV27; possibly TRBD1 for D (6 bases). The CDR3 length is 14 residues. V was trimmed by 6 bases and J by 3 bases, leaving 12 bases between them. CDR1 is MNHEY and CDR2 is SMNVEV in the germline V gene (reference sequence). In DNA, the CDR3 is TGTGCCAGCAGCCTCAGGGGTGGCTACAATGAGCAGTTCTTC. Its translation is CASSLRGGYNEQFF.

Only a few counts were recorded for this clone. The CDR3 bases are TGTGCCAGCAGCTTGGCCTCCCTCGGTGCCGACGAGCAGTACTTC. It encodes CASSLASLGADEQYF. The chain has TRBV5-4 and TRBJ2-7; D is undetermined. V was clipped by 0 bases and J by 5 bases, with 15 bases between them. Germline-derived CDR1 and CDR2 are SGHNT and YYREEE (reference sequence). The CDR3 is 15 amino acids.

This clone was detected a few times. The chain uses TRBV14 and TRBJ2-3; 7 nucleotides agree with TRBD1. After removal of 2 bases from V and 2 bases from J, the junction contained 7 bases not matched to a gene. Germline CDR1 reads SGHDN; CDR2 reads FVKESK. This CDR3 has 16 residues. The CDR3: CASSQSWDSPTDTQYF. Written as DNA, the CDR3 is TGTGCCAGCAGCCAATCATGGGACAGCCCCACAGATACGCAGTATTTT.

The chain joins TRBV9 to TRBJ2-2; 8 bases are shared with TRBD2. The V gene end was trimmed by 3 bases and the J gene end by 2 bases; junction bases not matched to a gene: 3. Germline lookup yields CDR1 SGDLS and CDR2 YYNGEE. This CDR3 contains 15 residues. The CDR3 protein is CASSALAVNTGELFF. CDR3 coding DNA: TGTGCCAGCAGCGCACTAGCGGTTAACACCGGGGAGCTGTTTTTT.

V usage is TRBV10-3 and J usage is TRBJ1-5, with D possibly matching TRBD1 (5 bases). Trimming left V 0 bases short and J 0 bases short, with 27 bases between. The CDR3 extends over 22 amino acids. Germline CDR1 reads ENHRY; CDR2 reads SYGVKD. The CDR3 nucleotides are TGTGCCATCAGTGAGTCGTCGCGGGTGGGGGGATCTTACCTTTATAGCAATCAGCCCCAGCATTTT. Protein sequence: CAISESSRVGGSYLYSNQPQHF.

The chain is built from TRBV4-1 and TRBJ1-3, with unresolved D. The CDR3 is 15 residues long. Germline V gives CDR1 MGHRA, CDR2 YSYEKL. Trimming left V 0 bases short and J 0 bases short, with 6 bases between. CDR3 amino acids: CASSQDPSSGNTIYF. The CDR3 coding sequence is TGCGCCAGCAGCCAAGATCCGTCCTCTGGAAACACCATATATTTT.

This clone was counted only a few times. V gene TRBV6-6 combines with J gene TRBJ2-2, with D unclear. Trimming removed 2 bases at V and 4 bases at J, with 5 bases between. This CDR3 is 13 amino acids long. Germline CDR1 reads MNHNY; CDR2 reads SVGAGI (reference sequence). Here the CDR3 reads CASSYGITGELFF. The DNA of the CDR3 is TGTGCCAGCAGTTACGGGATCACCGGGGAGCTGTTTTTT.

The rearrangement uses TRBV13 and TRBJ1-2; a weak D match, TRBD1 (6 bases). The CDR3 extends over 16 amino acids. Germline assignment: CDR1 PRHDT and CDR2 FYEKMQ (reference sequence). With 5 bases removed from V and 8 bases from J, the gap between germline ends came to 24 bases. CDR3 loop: CASSLFGMAGASGYTF. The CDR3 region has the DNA TGTGCCAGCAGCCTATTTGGGATGGCAGGGGCGAGCGGCTACACCTTC.

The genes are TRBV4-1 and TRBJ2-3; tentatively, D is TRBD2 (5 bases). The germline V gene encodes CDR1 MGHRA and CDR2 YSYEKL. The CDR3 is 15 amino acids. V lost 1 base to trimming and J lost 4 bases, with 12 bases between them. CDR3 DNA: TGCGCCAGCAGCCAAGTTCTGGGGAGCGCAGATACGCAGTATTTT. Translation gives CASSQVLGSADTQYF.

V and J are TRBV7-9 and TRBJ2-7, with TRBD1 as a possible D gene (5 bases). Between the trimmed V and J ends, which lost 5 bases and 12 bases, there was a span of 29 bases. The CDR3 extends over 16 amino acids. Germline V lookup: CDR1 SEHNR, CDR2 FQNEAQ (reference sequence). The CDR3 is CASSPRAKYRLVPLYF. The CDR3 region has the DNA TGTGCCAGCAGCCCACGAGCGAAATACAGGCTAGTGCCGTTGTACTTC.

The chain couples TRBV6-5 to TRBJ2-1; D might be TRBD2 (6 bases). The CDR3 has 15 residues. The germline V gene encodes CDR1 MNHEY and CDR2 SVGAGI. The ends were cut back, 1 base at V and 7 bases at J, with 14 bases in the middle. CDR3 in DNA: TGTGCCAGCAGTTACTTGACGGGAGTATGGAATGAGCAGTTCTTC. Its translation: CASSYLTGVWNEQFF.

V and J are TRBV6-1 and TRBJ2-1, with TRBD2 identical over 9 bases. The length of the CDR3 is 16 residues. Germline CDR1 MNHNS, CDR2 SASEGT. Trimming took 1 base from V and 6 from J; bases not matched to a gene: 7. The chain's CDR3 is CASSEGLFSGSNEQFF. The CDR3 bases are TGTGCCAGCAGTGAAGGTTTGTTTAGCGGGAGCAATGAGCAGTTCTTC.

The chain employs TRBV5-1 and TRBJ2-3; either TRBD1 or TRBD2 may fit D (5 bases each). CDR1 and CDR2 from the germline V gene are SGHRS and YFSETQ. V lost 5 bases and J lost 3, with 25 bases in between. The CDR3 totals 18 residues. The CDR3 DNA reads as TGCGCCAGCAGGGAACCTAGCTCAGGGTTATGGGCGACAGATACGCAGTATTTT. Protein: CASREPSSGLWATDTQYF.

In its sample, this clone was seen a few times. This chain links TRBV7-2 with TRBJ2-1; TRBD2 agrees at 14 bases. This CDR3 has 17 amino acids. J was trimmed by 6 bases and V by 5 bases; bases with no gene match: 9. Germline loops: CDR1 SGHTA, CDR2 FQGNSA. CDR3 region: CASSRGVTSGRGNEQFF. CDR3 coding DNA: TGTGCCAGCAGCCGAGGGGTGACTAGCGGGAGGGGCAATGAGCAGTTCTTC.

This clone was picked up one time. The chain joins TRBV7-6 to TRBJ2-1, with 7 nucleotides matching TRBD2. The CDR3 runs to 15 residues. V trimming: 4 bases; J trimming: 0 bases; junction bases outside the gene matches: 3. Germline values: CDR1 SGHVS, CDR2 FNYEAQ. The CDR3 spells CASSSLASSYNEQFF. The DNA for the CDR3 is TGTGCCAGCAGCTCACTAGCGAGCTCCTACAATGAGCAGTTCTTC.

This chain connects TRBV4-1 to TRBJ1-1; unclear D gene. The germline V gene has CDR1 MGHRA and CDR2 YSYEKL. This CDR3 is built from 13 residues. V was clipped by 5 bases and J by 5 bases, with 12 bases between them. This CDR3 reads CASSNRPGTEAFF. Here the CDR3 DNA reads TGCGCCAGCAGCAATAGACCCGGGACTGAAGCTTTCTTT.

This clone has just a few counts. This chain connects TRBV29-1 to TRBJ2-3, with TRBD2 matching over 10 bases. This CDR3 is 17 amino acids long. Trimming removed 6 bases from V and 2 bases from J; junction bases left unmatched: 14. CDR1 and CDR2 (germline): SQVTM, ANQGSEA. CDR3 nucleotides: TGCAGCGTCGAGTGGGGCTCTAGCGGGGGACACACAGATACGCAGTATTTT. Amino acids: CSVEWGSSGGHTDTQYF.

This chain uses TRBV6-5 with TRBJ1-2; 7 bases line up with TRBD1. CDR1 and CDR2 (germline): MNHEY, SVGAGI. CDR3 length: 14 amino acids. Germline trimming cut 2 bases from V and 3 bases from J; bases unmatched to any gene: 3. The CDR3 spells CASSYGTVHYGYTF. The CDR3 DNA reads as TGTGCCAGCAGTTACGGGACAGTACACTATGGCTACACCTTC.

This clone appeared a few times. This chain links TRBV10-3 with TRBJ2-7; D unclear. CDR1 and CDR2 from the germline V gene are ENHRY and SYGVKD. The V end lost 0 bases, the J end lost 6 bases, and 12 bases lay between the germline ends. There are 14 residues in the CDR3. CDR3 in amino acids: CAISESNLPPEQYF. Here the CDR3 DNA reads TGTGCCATCAGTGAGTCGAACCTACCCCCCGAGCAGTACTTC.

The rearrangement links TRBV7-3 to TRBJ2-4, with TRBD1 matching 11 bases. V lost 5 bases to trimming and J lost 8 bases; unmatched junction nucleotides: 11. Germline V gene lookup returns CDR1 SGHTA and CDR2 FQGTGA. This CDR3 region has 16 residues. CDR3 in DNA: TGTGCCAGCAGCCCACACGCAGGGACAGGGGGGTACATTCAGTACTTC. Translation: CASSPHAGTGGYIQYF. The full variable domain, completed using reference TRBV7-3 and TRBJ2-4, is GAGVSQTPSNKVTEKGKYVELRCDPISGHTALYWYRQSLGQGPEFLIYFQGTGAADDSGLPNDRFFAVRPEGSVSTLKIQRTERGDSAVYLCASSPHAGTGGYIQYFGAGTRLSVL.

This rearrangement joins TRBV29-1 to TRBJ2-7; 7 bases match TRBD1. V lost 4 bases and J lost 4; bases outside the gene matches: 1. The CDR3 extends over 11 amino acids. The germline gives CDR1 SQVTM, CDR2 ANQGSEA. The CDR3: CSVADRYEQYF. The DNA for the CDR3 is TGCAGCGTTGCGGACAGGTACGAGCAGTACTTC.